The 22 T cell receptor beta chains given below trace back to one sample, sequenced in a study of blood T cell repertoires in COVID-19. Sequencing used immunoSEQ multiplex PCR; TCRdb keeps in-frame clones, though not all of them. The data contain some 150,000 clones, more than 85% of them seen just once; the ten biggest clones take up 2.5% to 3%. The specimen sequenced was peripheral blood. Every receptor here comes from a man in his sixties with active or convalescent COVID-19.

V is TRBV28 and J is TRBJ1-1, with D unresolved. The CDR3 has 15 amino acids. Germline V gene data show CDR1 as MDHEN and CDR2 as SYDVKM. Trimming left V 5 bases short and J 2 bases short, with 15 bases between. The CDR3 coding sequence is TGTGCCAGCAGTGCAGCTGACAAGATAAACACTGAAGCTTTCTTT. It is translated as CASSAADKINTEAFF. The variable domain in full, completed from reference TRBV28 and TRBJ1-1, reads DVKVTQSSRYLVKRTGEKVFLECVQDMDHENMFWYRQDPGLGLRLIYFSYDVKMKEKGDIPEGYSVSREKKERFSLILESASTNQTSMYLCASSAADKINTEAFFGQGTRLTVV.

This clone was counted once. V is TRBV24-1 and J is TRBJ2-3, with a possible D match to TRBD1 (6 bases). The germline V gene has CDR1 KGHDR and CDR2 SFDVKD. V gave up 5 bases and J gave up 4 bases, with 15 bases separating them. CDR3 length equals 15 residues. CDR3 nucleotide sequence: TGTGCCACCAGTGGTACCACAGGGTTCCCAGATACGCAGTATTTT. Translating gives CATSGTTGFPDTQYF.

V gene TRBV19 combines with J gene TRBJ1-2; 7 bases are shared with TRBD1. The length of the CDR3 is 13 residues. Germline values: CDR1 LNHDA, CDR2 SQIVND (reference sequence). V lost 4 bases, J lost 8 bases, and 7 bases stayed unmatched. CDR3 amino acids: CASSTRQGNGYTF. CDR3 nucleotide sequence: TGTGCCAGTAGTACCCGACAGGGAAACGGCTACACCTTC.

This clone was seen only once. The identical CDR3 is also encoded by other nucleotide sequences in the sample. V gene TRBV5-1 combines with J gene TRBJ2-3; D is unresolved. The germline CDR1 and CDR2 sequences are SGHRS and YFSETQ. V was clipped by 5 bases and J by 0 bases, with 10 bases between them. The length of the CDR3 is 14 residues. CDR3 sequence (DNA): TGCGCCAGCAGGGCTGGTCCCAGCACAGATACGCAGTATTTT. It codes for CASRAGPSTDTQYF.

This chain links TRBV6-4 with TRBJ1-1; D may be TRBD1 (5 bases). Germline lookup yields CDR1 MRHNA and CDR2 SNTAGT. This CDR3 has 12 residues. V lost 2 bases, J lost 7 bases, and 8 bases lay in between. The chain's CDR3 is CASSDQGGEAFF. CDR3 coding DNA: TGTGCCAGCAGTGACCAGGGTGGTGAAGCTTTCTTT.

V is TRBV18 and J is TRBJ1-4; possibly TRBD1 for D (5 bases). CDR3 length: 16 amino acids. Trimming cost V 2 bases and J 5 bases, with 15 bases left between them. Germline V gene sequence: CDR1 KGHSH, CDR2 LQKENI. CDR3 region: CASSPVRGSTNEKLFF. CDR3 DNA: TGTGCCAGCTCACCAGTTAGGGGTTCCACCAATGAAAAACTGTTTTTT. Full variable domain (rest looked up from reference TRBV18 and TRBJ1-4): NAGVMQNPRHLVRRRGQEARLRCSPMKGHSHVYWYRQLPEEGLKFMVYLQKENIIDESGMPKERFSAEFPKEGPSILRIQQVVRGDSAAYFCASSPVRGSTNEKLFFGSGTQLSVL.

V and J are TRBV14 and TRBJ1-4; D remains unclear. Trimming shortened V by 0 bases and J by 6 bases, and 11 bases separated the two germline ends. Germline V gene lookup returns CDR1 SGHDN and CDR2 FVKESK. This CDR3 comprises 15 residues. In DNA, the CDR3 is TGTGCCAGCAGCCAAGATAGCCCCTGGGATGAAAAACTGTTTTTT. Residues: CASSQDSPWDEKLFF.

The J gene is TRBJ2-3, the V gene TRBV29-1, with 12 nucleotides matching TRBD1. Germline assignment: CDR1 SQVTM and CDR2 ANQGSEA. Trimming removed 3 bases from V and 6 bases from J; junction bases left unmatched: 7. The CDR3 runs 15 residues. The CDR3 nucleotides are TGCAGCGTTGAGATGGGGACAGGGGGCTTGGATACGCAGTATTTT. Encoded protein: CSVEMGTGGLDTQYF.

The genes are TRBV5-5 and TRBJ2-7; 8 nucleotides align to TRBD1. The CDR3 is 16 residues long. Germline loops: CDR1 SGHKS, CDR2 YYEKEE (reference sequence). V lost 4 bases and J lost 4; bases outside the gene matches: 13. As DNA, the CDR3 is TGTGCCAGCAGCCCGGTCCCCGGCCAGGGGGCATACGAGCAGTACTTC. Translating it yields CASSPVPGQGAYEQYF.

This clone was picked up a small number of times. The V and J genes are TRBV11-3 and TRBJ1-1; TRBD1 agrees at 11 bases. CDR1 is SGHNT and CDR2 is YENEEA in the germline V gene. This CDR3 spans 16 amino acids. V was pared by 5 bases and J by 0 bases, with 5 bases of the junction left unmatched. As DNA, the CDR3 is TGTGCCAGCAGCCTTGGGACAGGGGGATTGAACACTGAAGCTTTCTTT. Residues: CASSLGTGGLNTEAFF.

The genes are TRBV4-3 and TRBJ2-3; 10 positions match TRBD2. This CDR3 contains 19 residues. CDR1 and CDR2 from the germline V gene are LGHNA and YSLEER. V shed 0 bases, J shed 2 bases, and the junction held 11 bases outside the gene matches. As DNA, the CDR3 is TGCGCCAGCAGCCAAGATCGGAGCGGGGGGGCCGCGGTCACAGATACGCAGTATTTT. Residues: CASSQDRSGGAAVTDTQYF.

J is TRBJ2-7 and V is TRBV4-3; D call uncertain. This CDR3 contains 15 residues. V dropped 0 bases and J dropped 3 bases, with 12 bases sitting between them. Per germline, CDR1 LGHNA and CDR2 YSLEER. As DNA, the CDR3 is TGCGCCAGCAGCCAAGATAGGAGTTTCCTCTACGAGCAGTACTTC. Its translation: CASSQDRSFLYEQYF.

CDR3 nucleotide sequence: TGTGCCAGCAGCTTGAGGCCTGGACTAGCGGGGGCATCATACTACAATGAGCAGTTCTTC. It yields the protein CASSLRPGLAGASYYNEQFF. The rearrangement uses TRBV5-5 and TRBJ2-1, with TRBD2 identical over 13 bases. This CDR3 spans 20 amino acids. Germline values: CDR1 SGHKS, CDR2 YYEKEE (reference sequence). V dropped 1 base and J dropped 3; count of bases not matched to a gene: 13. The entire variable domain, with the rest obtained from reference TRBV5-5 and TRBJ2-1, is as follows: DAGVTQSPTHLIKTRGQQVTLRCSPISGHKSVSWYQQVLGQGPQFIFQYYEKEERGRGNFPDRFSARQFPNYSSELNVNALLLGDSALYLCASSLRPGLAGASYYNEQFFGPGTRLTVL.

This clone was found many times. V is TRBV7-2 and J is TRBJ2-7; 10 nucleotides line up with TRBD2. This CDR3 has 17 amino acids. Germline V gene sequence: CDR1 SGHTA, CDR2 FQGNSA. The V segment lost 5 bases and the J segment 3 bases; nucleotides outside the gene matches: 13. The CDR3 is CASSPPPPKREGYEQYF. The CDR3 DNA is TGTGCCAGCAGCCCTCCTCCCCCCAAGCGGGAGGGCTACGAGCAGTACTTC.

The chain joins TRBV7-3 to TRBJ2-3; 7 bases are a match to TRBD2. The CDR3 consists of 15 residues. V dropped 5 bases and J dropped 0; count of bases not matched to a gene: 5. Germline values: CDR1 SGHTA, CDR2 FQGTGA. CDR3 sequence reads: CASSPSAGSTDTQYF. The CDR3 region has the DNA TGTGCCAGCAGCCCGTCAGCGGGGAGCACAGATACGCAGTATTTT.

CDR3 amino acids: CASSYAGQGGYGYTF. The CDR3, as DNA: TGTGCCAGCAGTTACGCGGGACAGGGTGGTTATGGCTACACCTTC. The gene calls are TRBV6-5 and TRBJ1-2, with 9 bases aligning to TRBD1. There are 15 residues in the CDR3. In germline, CDR1 is MNHEY, CDR2 SVGAGI. V lost 2 bases, J lost 5 bases, and 6 bases stayed unmatched.

This sequence joins TRBV28 and TRBJ1-2; D remains unclear. The germline V gene has CDR1 MDHEN and CDR2 SYDVKM. The V end lost 5 bases, the J end lost 8 bases, and 15 bases lay between the germline ends. The CDR3 has 13 amino acids. CDR3 in DNA: TGTGCCAGCAGTACCGACTCGGGGTGGGGCTACACCTTC. Translated: CASSTDSGWGYTF.

The genes are TRBV21-1 and TRBJ2-1; the D call in the table, TRBD2, was not verified against the DNA. TRBV21-1 counts as a pseudogene. The CDR3 runs 13 residues. CDR3: CASSKEDWSSWFF. CDR3 sequence (DNA): TGTGCCAGCAGCAAAGAGGACTGGTCCTCTTGGTTCTTC.

The chain links TRBV2 to TRBJ2-1; D possibly corresponds to TRBD1 (5 bases). CDR3 length: 12 amino acids. The V end lost 5 bases, the J end lost 7 bases, and 9 bases lay between the germline ends. Germline CDR1 reads SNHLY; CDR2 reads FYNNEI. CDR3 DNA: TGTGCCAGCAGTTTCAGGGTTAATGAGCAGTTCTTC. It encodes CASSFRVNEQFF.

The CDR3: CASSESASGTGELFF. CDR3 sequence (DNA): TGCGCCAGCAGTGAGTCGGCTAGCGGGACCGGGGAGCTGTTTTTT. The chain joins TRBV10-1 to TRBJ2-2; 8 bases map to TRBD2. Germline CDR1 is WNHNN and CDR2 is SYGVQD (reference sequence). Trimming at V came to 0 bases and at J to 5 bases, leaving 2 bases not matched to a gene. CDR3 length: 15 residues.

The genes are TRBV30 and TRBJ2-5; 8 positions agree with TRBD1. Germline CDR1 reads GTSNPN; CDR2 reads SVGIG (reference sequence). There are 13 residues in the CDR3. V gave up 6 bases and J gave up 5 bases; unmatched junction bases: 8. This CDR3 reads CACKDRGTETQYF. In DNA, the CDR3 is TGTGCCTGCAAAGACAGGGGAACGGAGACCCAGTACTTC.

V usage is TRBV5-4 and J usage is TRBJ1-1; TRBD1 might be the D (6 bases). Trimming removed 5 bases from V and 1 base from J, with 18 bases in between. From germline, CDR1 is SGHNT and CDR2 YYREEE (reference sequence). This CDR3 has 16 amino acids. CDR3 in DNA: TGTGCCAGCAGTCCCGGGGGGCGACCGAAGAACACTGAAGCTTTCTTT. It specifies CASSPGGRPKNTEAFF.